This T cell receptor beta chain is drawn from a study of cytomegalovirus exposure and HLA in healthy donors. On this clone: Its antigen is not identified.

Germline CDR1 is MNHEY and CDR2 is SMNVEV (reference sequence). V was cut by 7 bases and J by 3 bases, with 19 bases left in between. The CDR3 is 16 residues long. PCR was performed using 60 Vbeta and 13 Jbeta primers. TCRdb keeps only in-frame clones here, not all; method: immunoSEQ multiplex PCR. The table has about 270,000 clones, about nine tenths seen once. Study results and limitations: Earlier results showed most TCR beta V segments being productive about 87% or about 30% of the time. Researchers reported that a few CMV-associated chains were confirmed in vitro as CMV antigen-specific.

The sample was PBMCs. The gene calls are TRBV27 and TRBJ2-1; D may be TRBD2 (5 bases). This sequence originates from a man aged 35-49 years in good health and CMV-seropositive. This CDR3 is CASNPSGLLGYNEQFF. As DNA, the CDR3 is TGTGCCAGCAACCCTTCTGGACTCCTGGGCTACAATGAGCAGTTCTTC.